The rows below give T cell receptor beta chains drawn from one sample of a study of T cell repertoires in cytomegalovirus infection. TCRdb re-analysed the reads in MiXCR, keeping a single row per CDR3 protein. Of some 480,000 distinct CDR3 sequences in the sample, 25% to 35% were seen once. These receptors' targets are unknown. This material consisted of cultured PBMCs, taken from culture after CMV antigen stimulation. Source of these receptors: a human donor in good health (CMV status not recorded). Some clones in this sample may be carry-over from other donors' samples. CDR3s include the opening cysteine and the closing phenylalanine or tryptophan. D genes are given only for firm matches. Size is omitted from some rows. Given values are once, few, many or a class for expanded clones.

D gene: NA
clone size: NA
J gene: TRBJ1-3
V gene: TRBV6-5
CDR3 protein: CASGIGNTIYF
CDR3 DNA: TGTGCCAGTGGGATCGGAAACACCATATATTTT

D gene: NA
clone size: NA
J gene: TRBJ2-1
V gene: TRBV4-1
CDR3 protein: CASSQDVSREEIEQFF
CDR3 DNA: TGCGCCAGCAGCCAAGACGTATCGAGGGAGGAGATTGAGCAGTTCTTC

D gene: NA
clone size: few
J gene: TRBJ2-1
V gene: TRBV7-3
CDR3 protein: CASSLGPSAYNEQFF
CDR3 DNA: TGTGCCAGCAGCTTAGGTCCTTCAGCTTACAATGAGCAGTTCTTC

D gene: NA
clone size: few
J gene: TRBJ1-2
V gene: TRBV7-2
CDR3 protein: CASSLAGTNVGGYTF
CDR3 DNA: TGTGCCAGCAGCTTAGCGGGGACCAATGTCGGTGGCTACACCTTC

D gene: TRBD1
clone size: NA
J gene: TRBJ1-3
V gene: TRBV19
CDR3 protein: CASSLTGGRGNTIYF
CDR3 DNA: TGTGCCAGTAGCCTGACAGGGGGCAGAGGAAACACCATATATTTT

D gene: TRBD1
clone size: NA
J gene: TRBJ1-5
V gene: TRBV28
CDR3 protein: CASSAGQGFNQPQHF
CDR3 DNA: TGTGCCAGCAGTGCTGGACAGGGTTTCAATCAGCCCCAGCATTTT

D gene: TRBD1
clone size: many
J gene: TRBJ1-1
V gene: TRBV7-2
CDR3 protein: CASSLVGQGQAFF
CDR3 DNA: TGTGCCAGCAGCTTAGTGGGACAGGGTCAAGCTTTCTTT

D gene: NA
clone size: few
J gene: TRBJ2-1
V gene: TRBV27
CDR3 protein: CASSLVAVHNEQFF
CDR3 DNA: TGTGCCAGCAGTTTAGTAGCGGTTCACAATGAGCAGTTCTTC

D gene: NA
clone size: NA
J gene: TRBJ1-1
V gene: TRBV11-2
CDR3 protein: CASSTAGNMNTEAFF
CDR3 DNA: TGTGCCAGCAGTACAGCAGGGAATATGAACACTGAAGCTTTCTTT

D gene: TRBD1
clone size: NA
J gene: TRBJ1-1
V gene: TRBV7-8
CDR3 protein: CASSFETGSNTEAFF
CDR3 DNA: TGTGCCAGCAGCTTTGAGACAGGGTCAAACACTGAAGCTTTCTTT

D gene: NA
clone size: once
J gene: TRBJ1-5
V gene: TRBV12-3/TRBV12-4
CDR3 protein: CASSREKGGRQPQHF
CDR3 DNA: TGTGCCAGCAGTAGGGAAAAAGGGGGGCGTCAGCCCCAGCATTTT